This note documents a single T cell receptor (beta chain) sequence. Sequencing was performed with immunoSEQ multiplex PCR; in TCRdb, only in-frame clones are kept and a portion is missing. The sample lists under 95,000 clones, 86% seen once, with around 6.9% in the top ten. The data originate from a study of OX40 agonist ivuxolimab in advanced cancers. In the study overall: Of the patients, three showed partial responses, one with hepatocellular carcinoma and two with cutaneous melanoma.

The ends were cut back, 6 bases at V and 6 bases at J, with 11 bases in the middle. This CDR3 spans 12 amino acids. The germline V gene encodes CDR1 SGHRS and CDR2 YFSETQ. This clonotype originated in an adult with an advanced solid tumor such as melanoma, head and neck, liver or kidney cancer. Here the sequenced sample was CD4+ or CD8+ T cells sorted from blood, taken in a trial of the OX40 agonist ivuxolimab. The chain carries TRBV5-1 and TRBJ2-3; D remains unclear. CDR3 sequence (DNA): TGCGCCAGCACCTTAGATCGTGATACGCAGTATTTT. This sequence encodes CASTLDRDTQYF.